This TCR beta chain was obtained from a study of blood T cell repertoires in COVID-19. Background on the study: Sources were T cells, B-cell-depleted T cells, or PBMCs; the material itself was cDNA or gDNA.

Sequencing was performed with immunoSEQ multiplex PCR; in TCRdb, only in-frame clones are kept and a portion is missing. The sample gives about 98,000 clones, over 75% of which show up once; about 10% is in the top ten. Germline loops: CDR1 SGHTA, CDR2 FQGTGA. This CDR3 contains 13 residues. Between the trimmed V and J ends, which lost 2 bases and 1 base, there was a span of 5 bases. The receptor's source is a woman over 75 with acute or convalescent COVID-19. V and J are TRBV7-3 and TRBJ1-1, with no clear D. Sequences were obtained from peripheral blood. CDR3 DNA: TGTGCCAGCAGCTTATTCGGGAACACTGAAGCTTTCTTT. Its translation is CASSLFGNTEAFF. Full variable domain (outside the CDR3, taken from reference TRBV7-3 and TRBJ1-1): GAGVSQTPSNKVTEKGKYVELRCDPISGHTALYWYRQSLGQGPEFLIYFQGTGAADDSGLPNDRFFAVRPEGSVSTLKIQRTERGDSAVYLCASSLFGNTEAFFGQGTRLTVV.